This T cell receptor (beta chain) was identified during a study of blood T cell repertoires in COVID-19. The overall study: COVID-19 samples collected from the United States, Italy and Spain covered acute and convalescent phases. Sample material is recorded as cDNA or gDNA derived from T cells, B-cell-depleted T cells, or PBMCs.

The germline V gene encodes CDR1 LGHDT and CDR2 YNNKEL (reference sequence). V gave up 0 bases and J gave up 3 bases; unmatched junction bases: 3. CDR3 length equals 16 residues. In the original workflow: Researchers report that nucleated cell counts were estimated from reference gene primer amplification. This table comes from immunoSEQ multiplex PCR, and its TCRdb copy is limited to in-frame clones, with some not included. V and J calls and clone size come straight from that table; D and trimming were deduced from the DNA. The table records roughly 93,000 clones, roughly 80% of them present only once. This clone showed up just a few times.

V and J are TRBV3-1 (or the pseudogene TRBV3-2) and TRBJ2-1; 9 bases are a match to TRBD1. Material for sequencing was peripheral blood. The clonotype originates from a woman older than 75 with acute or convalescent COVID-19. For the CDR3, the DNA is TGTGCCAGCAGCCAAGATGGACAGGGGTACTACAATGAGCAGTTCTTC. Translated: CASSQDGQGYYNEQFF.